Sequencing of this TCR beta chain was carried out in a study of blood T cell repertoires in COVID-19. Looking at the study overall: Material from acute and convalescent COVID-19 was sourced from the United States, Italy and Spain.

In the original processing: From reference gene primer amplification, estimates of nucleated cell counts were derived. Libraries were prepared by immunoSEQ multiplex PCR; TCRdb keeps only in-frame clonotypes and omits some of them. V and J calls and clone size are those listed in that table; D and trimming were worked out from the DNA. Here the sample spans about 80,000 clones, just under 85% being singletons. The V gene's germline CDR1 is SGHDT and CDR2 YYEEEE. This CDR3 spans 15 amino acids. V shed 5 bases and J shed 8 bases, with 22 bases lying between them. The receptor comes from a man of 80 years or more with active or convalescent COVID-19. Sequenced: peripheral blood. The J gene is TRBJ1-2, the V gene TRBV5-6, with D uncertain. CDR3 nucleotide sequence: TGTGCCAGCAGTCCCCAGATTGGAGGTCGACGGGGCTACACCTTC. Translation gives CASSPQIGGRRGYTF. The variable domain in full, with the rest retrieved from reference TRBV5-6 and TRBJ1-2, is DAGVTQSPTHLIKTRGQQVTLRCSPKSGHDTVSWYQQALGQGPQFIFQYYEEEERQRGNFPDRFSGHQFPNYSSELNVNALLLGDSALYLCASSPQIGGRRGYTFGSGTRLTVV.